These 7 T cell receptor beta chains originate from one sample sequenced in a study of shared clonotypes between healthy human individuals. Assay: immunoSEQ multiplex PCR; the TCRdb copy retains only in-frame clones and omits some. The sample comprises about 2.2 million clones, over 85% of which are singletons, and about 1.7% rests with the top ten. Naive CD8 cells lacked CD45RO and underwent positive selection for CCR7, leaving out terminally differentiated effector memory CD45RA+ cells. Sequencing used naive CD8+ T cells from PBMCs. The receptors were gathered from a man between 18 and 35 years old in good health. Some clones in this sample may be carry-over from other donors' samples.

This clone was seen once. J is TRBJ1-3 and V is TRBV6-5; no definite D call. The CDR3 runs 14 residues. With 3 bases removed from V and 2 bases from J, the gap between germline ends came to 8 bases. CDR1 is MNHEY and CDR2 is SVGAGI in the germline V gene. The CDR3 spells CASSYRITGNTIYF. The CDR3 DNA sequence: TGTGCCAGCAGTTATCGGATTACTGGAAACACCATATATTTT.

This chain links TRBV7-2 with TRBJ2-7; 13 bases are shared with TRBD2. Losses at the gene ends were 5 bases for V and 5 bases for J; bases not matched to a gene: 12. This CDR3 region has 17 residues. Germline-derived CDR1 and CDR2 are SGHTA and FQGNSA. CDR3 in amino acids: CASSPQGLAGAMDEQYF. The CDR3 bases are TGTGCCAGCAGCCCCCAAGGACTAGCGGGAGCAATGGACGAGCAGTACTTC.

V usage is TRBV11-3 and J usage is TRBJ2-3, with 9 bases that match TRBD2. CDR1 and CDR2 from the germline V gene are SGHNT and YENEEA. This CDR3 has 17 residues. V lost 5 bases to trimming and J lost 0 bases; unmatched junction nucleotides: 9. The CDR3 region has the DNA TGTGCCAGCAGCGATAGAGGCGGGAGGGCTAGCACAGATACGCAGTATTTT. Translation gives CASSDRGGRASTDTQYF.

The V and J genes are TRBV7-2 and TRBJ2-1, with 8 nucleotides matching TRBD2. The CDR3 is made up of 15 amino acids. V lost 3 bases and J lost 5; bases outside the gene matches: 6. Germline V CDR1 and CDR2: SGHTA, FQGNSA. CDR3 DNA: TGTGCCAGCAGCTTCACTAGCGGAGGGGACAATGAGCAGTTCTTC. It encodes CASSFTSGGDNEQFF.

The genes are TRBV9 and TRBJ2-5; D gene ambiguous. CDR3 size: 13 residues. Germline loops: CDR1 SGDLS, CDR2 YYNGEE. Between the trimmed V and J ends, which lost 3 bases and 4 bases, there was a span of 10 bases. The CDR3 loop is CASSEAVGETQYF. CDR3 in DNA: TGTGCCAGCAGCGAGGCGGTCGGAGAGACCCAGTACTTC. The entire variable domain, with the rest obtained from reference TRBV9 and TRBJ2-5, is as follows: DSGVTQTPKHLITATGQRVTLRCSPRSGDLSVYWYQQSLDQGLQFLIQYYNGEERAKGNILERFSAQQFPDLHSELNLSSLELGDSALYFCASSEAVGETQYFGPGTRLLVL.

The rearrangement links TRBV9 to TRBJ1-2; a weak D match, TRBD1 (6 bases). V dropped 5 bases and J dropped 8 bases, with 19 bases sitting between them. Germline CDR1 and CDR2: SGDLS and YYNGEE. This CDR3 has 14 amino acids. This chain's CDR3 is CASSLQFGGEGYTF. The CDR3 DNA is TGTGCCAGCAGTCTCCAGTTTGGGGGCGAAGGCTACACCTTC.

The rearrangement joins TRBV2 to TRBJ2-2; D is unclear. The CDR3 is made up of 17 amino acids. Trimming removed 2 bases at V and 4 bases at J, with 17 bases between. Germline lookup yields CDR1 SNHLY and CDR2 FYNNEI. The DNA for the CDR3 is TGTGCCAGCAGTGAACACCGTCCCGTACGGTTCACCGGGGAGCTGTTTTTT. Protein: CASSEHRPVRFTGELFF.